These T cell receptor beta chains were read from a single sample in a study of shared clonotypes between healthy human individuals. TCRdb's copy holds only in-frame clones and misses some; the assay was immunoSEQ multiplex PCR. This sample has about 2.4 million clones, with over 85% found just once. Material for sequencing was naive CD4+ T cells from PBMCs. Source of these receptors: a man aged 18-30 years in good health. Some clones in this sample may be carry-over from other donors' samples. Each CDR3 is given with its conserved first and last residue. The order of the fields is CDR3 protein, V gene, CDR3 length, J gene.

cdr3_aa: CASSAAVGMVKDEQFF; v_call: TRBV18; cdr3_length: 16; j_call: TRBJ2-1
cdr3_aa: CASRGTGQYSGANVLTF; v_call: TRBV11-2; cdr3_length: 17; j_call: TRBJ2-6
cdr3_aa: CASSVTSGRGNEQFF; v_call: TRBV28; cdr3_length: 15; j_call: TRBJ2-1
cdr3_aa: CASRFSGQGREAFF; v_call: TRBV10-2; cdr3_length: 14; j_call: TRBJ1-1
cdr3_aa: CATGELATSYEQYF; v_call: TRBV15; cdr3_length: 14; j_call: TRBJ2-7
cdr3_aa: CASSKRDHEQYF; v_call: TRBV14; cdr3_length: 12; j_call: TRBJ2-7
cdr3_aa: CASSFPDNIQYF; v_call: TRBV19; cdr3_length: 12; j_call: TRBJ2-4
cdr3_aa: CASSSLGTGEETQYF; v_call: TRBV6-5; cdr3_length: 15; j_call: TRBJ2-5
cdr3_aa: CASSETDTQYF; v_call: TRBV7-8; cdr3_length: 11; j_call: TRBJ2-3
cdr3_aa: CASRPEDRGQYYGYTF; v_call: TRBV5-4; cdr3_length: 16; j_call: TRBJ1-2
cdr3_aa: CASSLAGQGHCTF; v_call: TRBV7-9; cdr3_length: 13; j_call: TRBJ1-2
cdr3_aa: CASSSGTPFIYEQYF; v_call: TRBV5-4; cdr3_length: 15; j_call: TRBJ2-7
cdr3_aa: CASSVEQGTDTQYF; v_call: TRBV5-1; cdr3_length: 14; j_call: TRBJ2-3